This TCR beta chain was retrieved from a study of T cells in Graves' hyperthyroidism and ophthalmopathy. Amplified TCR beta CDR3 regions derived from RNA transcripts. TCR CDR3 underwent first-round RT-PCR with the HTBI primer set. TCRdb processed the multiplex PCR reads anew with MiXCR; each CDR3 protein has one entry. Of 500,000 to 600,000 distinct CDR3 sequences in the sample, 20% were seen once. The study, taken as a whole, reports: From stable hyperthyroidism, ophthalmopathy was separated by a 13 V-J model. Most expanded thyroid clonotypes above 0.001 recurred in blood. Ophthalmopathy got predicted by the model a median approximately 6.4 months before its onset.

This clonotype appeared once. Its antigen is as yet unknown. PBMCs were derived from 10 ml fresh peripheral blood. The CDR3 length is 13 residues. Trimming removed 4 bases from V and 8 bases from J, with 11 bases in between. The germline gives CDR1 SEHNR, CDR2 FQNEAQ (reference sequence). The rearrangement uses TRBV7-9 and TRBJ1-4; D uncertain. This TCR came from a man in his forties with Graves' ophthalmopathy. The sequencing input was blood. The CDR3 spells CASSSYDKEKLFF. CDR3 DNA: TGTGCCAGCAGCTCTTACGACAAGGAAAAACTGTTTTTT.